This passage covers 21 T cell receptor beta chains from one sample sequenced in a study of blood T cell repertoires in COVID-19. This table comes from immunoSEQ multiplex PCR, and its TCRdb copy is limited to in-frame clones, with some not included. This table holds about 140,000 clones, roughly 80% found once. Source material: peripheral blood. All receptors derive from a woman between 45 and 60 years old with active or convalescent COVID-19.

In regard to this clone: Distinct nucleotide sequences in the sample also encode this CDR3. This rearrangement joins TRBV4-2 to TRBJ2-2; the match to TRBD2 covers 7 bases. Germline V gene data show CDR1 as LGHNA and CDR2 as YNFKEQ. This CDR3 has 16 amino acids. J lost 0 bases, V lost 1 base, and 2 bases had no gene match. CDR3 region: CASSQAGGTNTGELFF. In DNA form, the CDR3 reads TGTGCCAGCAGCCAAGCCGGGGGGACGAACACCGGGGAGCTGTTTTTT.

The CDR3 bases are TGTGCCATCAGTGGGTCGGGACAGTTATATGGCTACACCTTC. Encoded protein: CAISGSGQLYGYTF. The chain carries TRBV10-3 and TRBJ1-2, with 7 bases lining up with TRBD1. Germline lookup yields CDR1 ENHRY and CDR2 SYGVKD. This CDR3 has 14 residues. V was pared by 4 bases and J by 5 bases, with 7 bases of the junction left unmatched.

This clone was detected only a few times. J is TRBJ2-5 and V is TRBV23-1; 8 bases fit TRBD2. TRBV23-1 is known as an ORF, though its function is uncertain. CDR3 length: 17 amino acids. V shed 0 bases and J 4 bases; nucleotides not matched to a gene: 10. DNA for the CDR3: TGCGCCAGCAGTCAATCGGGTCCGGGGGGGCCAGGAGAGACCCAGTACTTC. Protein sequence: CASSQSGPGGPGETQYF.

The V gene is TRBV2, the J gene TRBJ1-1; 8 bases line up with TRBD1. Germline V gives CDR1 SNHLY, CDR2 FYNNEI. The CDR3 sequence is 14 residues long. Losses at the gene ends were 8 bases for V and 1 base for J; bases not matched to a gene: 6. The chain's CDR3 is CASLEDRANTEAFF. CDR3 bases: TGTGCCAGCCTTGAGGACAGGGCGAACACTGAAGCTTTCTTT.

The chain has TRBV25-1 and TRBJ2-5, with a weak D call TRBD2 (5 bases). The germline V gene encodes CDR1 MGHDK and CDR2 SYGVNS. V lost 0 bases and J lost 0, with 17 bases in between. CDR3 length: 18 amino acids. The CDR3 region is CASSEYSGRTPYQETQYF. The CDR3 nucleotides read TGTGCCAGCAGTGAATATTCGGGGAGAACCCCCTACCAAGAGACCCAGTACTTC.

V is TRBV28 and J is TRBJ1-2; D unclear. Germline values: CDR1 MDHEN, CDR2 SYDVKM. V shed 3 bases and J shed 8 bases, with 16 bases lying between them. The length of the CDR3 is 14 residues. CDR3 residues: CASSLGGRGQGYTF. DNA for the CDR3: TGTGCCAGCAGTTTGGGAGGACGAGGGCAGGGCTACACCTTC.

This chain joins TRBV29-1 and TRBJ2-1; a weak D match, TRBD2 (7 bases). Trimming shortened V by 7 bases and J by 1 base, and 11 bases separated the two germline ends. Germline lookup yields CDR1 SQVTM and CDR2 ANQGSEA. This CDR3 has 13 residues. In nucleotides, the CDR3 is TGCAGCGCGGGGGGCAAGTCCTACAATGAGCAGTTCTTC. Amino acid sequence: CSAGGKSYNEQFF.

There are a few counts of this clone. The CDR3 loop is CASSPGIGTGGKNTEAFF. The CDR3 DNA sequence: TGTGCCAGCTCACCAGGCATCGGGACAGGGGGTAAGAACACTGAAGCTTTCTTT. The chain uses TRBV18 and TRBJ1-1, with 11 positions matching TRBD1. Germline assignment: CDR1 KGHSH and CDR2 LQKENI. V dropped 2 bases and J dropped 1; count of bases not matched to a gene: 9. The CDR3 is 18 amino acids.

V and J are TRBV6-5 and TRBJ1-2; TRBD1 matches at 8 bases. Germline V CDR1 and CDR2: MNHEY, SVGAGI. V was pared by 6 bases and J by 6 bases, with 12 bases of the junction left unmatched. This CDR3 is 15 amino acids long. CDR3: CASRTSGGGWDGYTF. The CDR3 DNA sequence: TGTGCCAGCAGAACTTCAGGGGGCGGCTGGGATGGCTACACCTTC.

This chain connects TRBV6-1 to TRBJ2-4; 9 nucleotides agree with TRBD1. Trimming removed 0 bases from V and 6 bases from J; junction bases left unmatched: 3. CDR1 and CDR2 from the germline V gene are MNHNS and SASEGT. The CDR3 has 15 residues. The CDR3 nucleotides are TGTGCCAGCAGTGAAGCGCTGGGACAGGGAAACATTCAGTACTTC. It encodes CASSEALGQGNIQYF.

The J gene is TRBJ1-1, the V gene TRBV6-4; D is possibly TRBD1 (5 bases). Per the germline V gene, CDR1 is MRHNA and CDR2 is SNTAGT. This CDR3 contains 17 residues. V lost 7 bases to trimming and J lost 9 bases, with 30 bases between them. CDR3 region: CASTAPRGGLRGLKAFF. In DNA form, the CDR3 reads TGTGCCAGCACCGCACCCCGGGGAGGGCTGAGGGGTTTGAAAGCTTTCTTT.

The rearrangement joins TRBV5-1 to TRBJ2-7; D is undetermined. This CDR3 is built from 13 residues. CDR1 and CDR2 from the germline V gene are SGHRS and YFSETQ. V gave up 5 bases and J gave up 3 bases, with 12 bases separating them. The CDR3 here is CASSLLENYEQYF. The CDR3 coding sequence is TGCGCCAGCAGTTTATTAGAGAACTACGAGCAGTACTTC.

The rearrangement uses TRBV7-2 and TRBJ2-4; 7 nucleotides align to TRBD2. The CDR3 consists of 15 residues. Germline V gives CDR1 SGHTA, CDR2 FQGNSA. The junction had 9 bases not matched to a gene; V was cut back by 2 bases and J by 8 bases. CDR3 loop: CASSLNAGVEDIQYF. The DNA for the CDR3 is TGTGCCAGCAGCTTAAATGCGGGGGTCGAGGACATTCAGTACTTC.

The CDR3 region has the DNA TGTGCCAGCAGGACGGACAGGGGCCTTTCCTACGAGCAGTACTTC. It yields the protein CASRTDRGLSYEQYF. The chain couples TRBV6-5 to TRBJ2-7; 9 bases match TRBD1. The germline V gene has CDR1 MNHEY and CDR2 SVGAGI. CDR3 length: 15 amino acids. With 6 bases clipped from V and 1 base from J, the junction kept 7 bases outside the gene matches.

This sequence joins TRBV28 and TRBJ1-4; 8 positions match TRBD1. From germline, CDR1 is MDHEN and CDR2 SYDVKM. The junction had 3 bases not matched to a gene; V was cut back by 3 bases and J by 0 bases. The CDR3 sequence is 16 residues long. CDR3 residues: CASSFQGAATNEKLFF. The CDR3 DNA is TGTGCCAGCAGTTTCCAGGGGGCGGCAACTAATGAAAAACTGTTTTTT.

This sequence joins TRBV6-5 and TRBJ2-2, with TRBD1 matching over 9 bases. The CDR3 sequence is 16 residues long. CDR1 is MNHEY and CDR2 is SVGAGI in the germline V gene. The V gene end was trimmed by 1 base and the J gene end by 7 bases; junction bases not matched to a gene: 7. CDR3 sequence reads: CASSYLTGGRGGELFF. The DNA for the CDR3 is TGTGCCAGCAGTTACTTAACAGGGGGCCGCGGCGGGGAGCTGTTTTTT.

The chain links TRBV29-1 to TRBJ1-1; D may be TRBD1 (5 bases). Germline V gives CDR1 SQVTM, CDR2 ANQGSEA. This CDR3 has 13 amino acids. The ends were cut back, 4 bases at V and 2 bases at J, with 11 bases in the middle. Here the CDR3 DNA reads TGCAGCGTTGGGGGCGGACAAAACACTGAAGCTTTCTTT. It codes for CSVGGGQNTEAFF.

The chain uses TRBV12-3 or TRBV12-4 and TRBJ1-3; no reliable D call. V lost 8 bases and J 0 bases, leaving 8 bases between the germline ends. CDR3 length: 13 amino acids. The CDR3 DNA follows: TGTGCCAGCGGGCTTAGCTCTGGAAACACCATATATTTT. Protein sequence: CASGLSSGNTIYF.

V usage is TRBV11-3 and J usage is TRBJ2-7, with 7 nucleotides matching TRBD1. Germline assignment: CDR1 SGHNT and CDR2 YENEEA. The CDR3 covers 13 residues. V shed 6 bases, J shed 5 bases, and the junction held 7 bases outside the gene matches. CDR3 DNA sequence: TGTGCCAGCAGTCTCGGACAGGAGAACGAGCAGTACTTC. It codes for CASSLGQENEQYF. The entire variable domain, with the rest obtained from reference TRBV11-3 and TRBJ2-7, is as follows: EAGVVQSPRYKIIEKKQPVAFWCNPISGHNTLYWYLQNLGQGPELLIRYENEEAVDDSQLPKDRFSAERLKGVDSTLKIQPAELGDSAVYLCASSLGQENEQYFGPGTRLTVT.

The rearrangement links TRBV11-3 to TRBJ2-2; D may be TRBD2 (5 bases). Germline values: CDR1 SGHNT, CDR2 YENEEA. Trimming left V 3 bases short and J 3 bases short, with 17 bases between. CDR3 length: 17 residues. CDR3 bases: TGTGCCAGCAGCTTTAGGAAGGACTCGGCTGACACCGGGGAGCTGTTTTTT. It translates to CASSFRKDSADTGELFF.

Notes on this clone: The sample contains more than one DNA sequence encoding this CDR3. J is TRBJ2-1 and V is TRBV7-9; 8 positions agree with TRBD2. Germline trimming cut 5 bases from V and 4 bases from J; bases unmatched to any gene: 7. Looked up from germline, CDR1 is SEHNR and CDR2 is FQNEAQ (reference sequence). There are 15 residues in the CDR3. The chain's CDR3 is CASSLGASGYNEQFF. The CDR3 DNA sequence: TGTGCCAGCAGCCTAGGTGCTAGCGGGTACAATGAGCAGTTCTTC.